Listed here are 27 T cell receptor beta chains from one sample, sequenced in a study of cytomegalovirus exposure and HLA in healthy donors. The PCR used 60 Vbeta and 13 Jbeta primers. The protocol was immunoSEQ multiplex PCR, while the TCRdb copy is restricted to in-frame clones and leaves out a portion. Of roughly 43,000 clones in the sample, 50% to 75% were seen once. Material for sequencing was PBMCs. These receptors were taken from a human donor in good health.

The V call is TRBV9, the J call TRBJ2-1; 8 bases are a match to TRBD1. The germline V gene has CDR1 SGDLS and CDR2 YYNGEE. With 0 bases clipped from V and 5 bases from J, the junction kept 4 bases outside the gene matches. The length of the CDR3 is 15 residues. The DNA for the CDR3 is TGTGCCAGCAGCGTAGCTACCAGGGGGCACAATGAGCAGTTCTTC. Amino acids: CASSVATRGHNEQFF.

The chain has TRBV14 and TRBJ1-2; 8 nucleotides agree with TRBD1. The CDR3 runs to 16 residues. The ends lost 4 bases at V and 4 bases at J; junction bases unmatched: 11. The V gene's germline CDR1 is SGHDN and CDR2 FVKESK. This CDR3 is CASSPYQGARSYGYTF. The CDR3 nucleotides read TGTGCCAGCAGCCCGTACCAGGGGGCGAGAAGCTATGGCTACACCTTC.

The chain has TRBV4-1 and TRBJ1-2, with TRBD1 matching over 7 bases. The germline V gene has CDR1 MGHRA and CDR2 YSYEKL. V lost 0 bases to trimming and J lost 8 bases; unmatched junction nucleotides: 9. This CDR3 is built from 15 residues. CDR3 sequence reads: CASSQDYEGARGYTF. The CDR3 DNA is TGCGCCAGCAGCCAAGATTACGAGGGGGCGCGGGGCTACACCTTC.

The chain couples TRBV6-6 to TRBJ2-2; 10 positions match TRBD1. CDR1 is MNHNY and CDR2 is SVGAGI in the germline V gene (reference sequence). This CDR3 is built from 15 residues. With 6 bases clipped from V and 5 bases from J, the junction kept 6 bases outside the gene matches. The CDR3 DNA reads as TGTGCCAGCAGCGGGAGACAGGGGGCTACCGGGGAGCTGTTTTTT. Translation: CASSGRQGATGELFF.

This clone was picked up a small number of times. The chain recombines TRBV27 with TRBJ2-5, with D unclear. Germline V gene data show CDR1 as MNHEY and CDR2 as SMNVEV (reference sequence). V lost 6 bases and J 4 bases, leaving 6 bases between the germline ends. This CDR3 is built from 11 residues. CDR3 DNA sequence: TGTGCCAGCAGGGGCCTAGAGACCCAGTACTTC. Translation gives CASRGLETQYF.

This chain joins TRBV2 and TRBJ1-5; 7 nucleotides line up with TRBD1. This CDR3 contains 14 residues. Germline CDR1 reads SNHLY; CDR2 reads FYNNEI. Germline trimming cut 6 bases from V and 0 bases from J; bases unmatched to any gene: 2. CDR3 protein: CASSRQGSNQPQHF. The CDR3 bases are TGTGCCAGCAGCCGACAGGGTAGCAATCAGCCCCAGCATTTT.

J is TRBJ2-3 and V is TRBV15; the D is unclear. The germline V and J ends were trimmed by 3 bases and 0 bases, with 4 bases remaining between them. Germline V gene data show CDR1 as LNHNV and CDR2 as YYDKDF (reference sequence). The CDR3 covers 13 residues. The CDR3 sequence is CATSRGSTDTQYF. The DNA of the CDR3 is TGTGCCACCAGCAGGGGCAGCACAGATACGCAGTATTTT.

The chain uses TRBV4-2 and TRBJ1-6; D unresolved. The CDR3 has 16 amino acids. Trimming cost V 0 bases and J 2 bases, with 8 bases left between them. CDR1 is LGHNA and CDR2 is YNFKEQ in the germline V gene. The CDR3 sequence: CASSQEVAAYNSPLHF. The CDR3 DNA is TGTGCCAGCAGCCAAGAGGTGGCAGCCTATAATTCACCCCTCCACTTT.

This clone showed up just once. V is TRBV18 and J is TRBJ1-5, with TRBD1 identical over 9 bases. This CDR3 contains 15 residues. Germline V CDR1 and CDR2: KGHSH, LQKENI. J lost 1 base, V lost 2 bases, and 0 bases had no gene match. As DNA, the CDR3 is TGTGCCAGCTCACCAGGGACAGGGAGCAATCAGCCCCAGCATTTT. This codes for CASSPGTGSNQPQHF.

In this sample, this clone turned up once. The chain couples TRBV5-1 to TRBJ2-2, with D unresolved. The CDR3 is made up of 15 amino acids. Trimming pared 0 bases from V and 1 base from J, leaving 7 bases between. Per germline, CDR1 SGHRS and CDR2 YFSETQ. The CDR3 coding sequence is TGCGCCAGCAGCTTGGCCGCCGGGAACACCGGGGAGCTGTTTTTT. This codes for CASSLAAGNTGELFF.

CDR3 DNA sequence: TGTGCCACCAGCAGAGATGGCGTGACACGGGATAAACTGTTTTTT. Amino acid sequence: CATSRDGVTRDKLFF. The J gene is TRBJ1-4, the V gene TRBV15; D not resolved. CDR1 is LNHNV, CDR2 YYDKDF, per germline (reference sequence). This CDR3 is 15 amino acids long. V lost 0 bases to trimming and J lost 11 bases, with 16 bases between them.

V gene TRBV9 combines with J gene TRBJ2-7; D uncertain. CDR3 size: 14 residues. Germline CDR1 SGDLS, CDR2 YYNGEE. Trimming shortened V by 0 bases and J by 0 bases, and 7 bases separated the two germline ends. The CDR3 here is CASSVGPTSYEQYF. The CDR3 DNA reads as TGTGCCAGCAGCGTAGGGCCCACCTCCTACGAGCAGTACTTC. Full variable domain (rest looked up from reference TRBV9 and TRBJ2-7): DSGVTQTPKHLITATGQRVTLRCSPRSGDLSVYWYQQSLDQGLQFLIQYYNGEERAKGNILERFSAQQFPDLHSELNLSSLELGDSALYFCASSVGPTSYEQYFGPGTRLTVT.

This chain links TRBV5-1 with TRBJ1-1; D is unclear. The CDR3 extends over 15 amino acids. V dropped 0 bases and J dropped 1 base, with 10 bases sitting between them. Germline CDR1 reads SGHRS; CDR2 reads YFSETQ. The DNA of the CDR3 is TGCGCCAGCAGCTTGGAGCCCGGAGCGAACACTGAAGCTTTCTTT. It specifies CASSLEPGANTEAFF. Looking up the rest from reference TRBV5-1 and TRBJ1-1 gives the full variable domain: KAGVTQTPRYLIKTRGQQVTLSCSPISGHRSVSWYQQTPGQGLQFLFEYFSETQRNKGNFPGRFSGRQFSNSRSEMNVSTLELGDSALYLCASSLEPGANTEAFFGQGTRLTVV.

The chain has TRBV7-8 and TRBJ1-2; TRBD1 might be the D (5 bases). This CDR3 has 17 amino acids. Looked up from germline, CDR1 is SGHVS and CDR2 is FQNEAQ. The V gene lost 6 bases and the J gene lost 4 bases, with 24 bases spanning the gap. The CDR3 DNA reads TGTGCCAGCAGTACAACCCCCCGGGACTTAGGAATCTATGGCTACACCTTC. It is translated as CASSTTPRDLGIYGYTF.

This rearrangement joins TRBV4-2 to TRBJ2-7; D uncertain. This CDR3 contains 13 residues. Germline V lookup: CDR1 LGHNA, CDR2 YNFKEQ. Trimming cost V 2 bases and J 6 bases, with 11 bases left between them. For the CDR3, the DNA is TGTGCCAGCAGCCAATTGTTCCCGAGCGAGCAGTACTTC. This gives the protein CASSQLFPSEQYF.

This clone has only a few counts. The rearrangement links TRBV2 to TRBJ1-5, with D maybe TRBD1 (5 bases). The CDR3 consists of 14 residues. V shed 3 bases and J shed 4 bases, with 10 bases lying between them. CDR1 is SNHLY and CDR2 is FYNNEI in the germline V gene. CDR3 DNA: TGTGCCAGCAGTGACCCTCGGGGGAATCAGCCCCAGCATTTT. This encodes CASSDPRGNQPQHF.

J is TRBJ1-5 and V is TRBV27, with a possible D match to TRBD1 (5 bases). V lost 5 bases to trimming and J lost 2 bases, with 10 bases between them. The CDR3 runs 14 residues. Germline CDR1 and CDR2: MNHEY and SMNVEV (reference sequence). The CDR3 region has the DNA TGTGCCAGCAGTGCGACGGGGGGCAATCAGCCCCAGCATTTT. Its protein is CASSATGGNQPQHF.

The chain combines TRBV4-2 with TRBJ2-5; D possibly corresponds to TRBD1 (6 bases). V was shortened by 0 bases and J by 4 bases, with 12 bases between the two germline ends. CDR1 and CDR2 from the germline V gene are LGHNA and YNFKEQ. The CDR3 loop spans 15 amino acids. CDR3 loop: CASSQEQGRGETQYF. The CDR3 bases are TGTGCCAGCAGCCAAGAACAGGGTAGGGGAGAGACCCAGTACTTC.

The V and J genes are TRBV18 and TRBJ1-5; D ambiguous. This CDR3 comprises 14 residues. V dropped 1 base and J dropped 2 bases, with 6 bases sitting between them. Germline V gives CDR1 KGHSH, CDR2 LQKENI. CDR3 nucleotide sequence: TGTGCCAGCTCACCACAGGGAGGCAATCAGCCCCAGCATTTT. It yields the protein CASSPQGGNQPQHF.

The chain links TRBV28 to TRBJ1-1, with TRBD1 as a possible D gene (6 bases). The CDR3 covers 15 residues. Deletions cut 2 bases from V and 5 bases from J, with 15 bases between. Germline loops: CDR1 MDHEN, CDR2 SYDVKM. The chain's CDR3 is CASSLGGQGRTEAFF. The CDR3 DNA reads as TGTGCCAGCAGTTTAGGCGGGCAGGGGAGAACTGAAGCTTTCTTT. The entire variable domain, with the rest obtained from reference TRBV28 and TRBJ1-1, is as follows: DVKVTQSSRYLVKRTGEKVFLECVQDMDHENMFWYRQDPGLGLRLIYFSYDVKMKEKGDIPEGYSVSREKKERFSLILESASTNQTSMYLCASSLGGQGRTEAFFGQGTRLTVV.

The rearrangement uses TRBV11-2 and TRBJ2-7; 7 bases agree with TRBD1. V lost 1 base, J lost 1 base, and 4 bases stayed unmatched. The CDR3 is made up of 15 amino acids. Germline V gene lookup returns CDR1 SGHAT and CDR2 FQNNGV. This CDR3 is CASSLGSGGSYEQYF. The CDR3 DNA sequence: TGTGCCAGCAGCTTAGGGTCAGGGGGTTCCTACGAGCAGTACTTC.

This rearrangement joins TRBV12-2 to TRBJ1-1; no check of the table's D call, TRBD1, against the DNA was made. TRBV12-2 is assigned pseudogene status. The CDR3 covers 15 residues. CDR3 nucleotides: TGTGCCAAGAACTTGGGGGACAGTAGGAACACTGAAGCTTTCTTT. Protein sequence: CAKNLGDSRNTEAFF.

The V call is TRBV2, the J call TRBJ1-2, with D uncertain. The germline CDR1 and CDR2 sequences are SNHLY and FYNNEI. V was clipped by 6 bases and J by 8 bases, with 16 bases between them. This CDR3 spans 13 amino acids. CDR3 sequence: CASSSTDPGGYTF. CDR3 DNA sequence: TGTGCCAGCAGCTCAACCGATCCGGGAGGCTACACCTTC.

This chain links TRBV6-5 with TRBJ1-2; 8 nucleotides align to TRBD1. The CDR3 runs 16 residues. Trimming removed 0 bases from V and 3 bases from J; junction bases left unmatched: 6. Germline assignment: CDR1 MNHEY and CDR2 SVGAGI. In DNA form, the CDR3 reads TGTGCCAGCAGTTACTCCCAGGGGGCGGGGCACTATGGCTACACCTTC. Encoded protein: CASSYSQGAGHYGYTF.

This sequence joins TRBV15 and TRBJ2-7; 7 bases fit TRBD1. Looked up from germline, CDR1 is LNHNV and CDR2 is YYDKDF (reference sequence). CDR3 length equals 17 residues. The junction had 11 bases not matched to a gene; V was cut back by 1 base and J by 2 bases. The CDR3 coding sequence is TGTGCCACCAGCAGAGTCTGGAGCCGACAGGGAACCTACGAGCAGTACTTC. Residues: CATSRVWSRQGTYEQYF.

The gene calls are TRBV6-1 and TRBJ1-1; D call uncertain. CDR3 length: 15 residues. Deletions cut 1 base from V and 0 bases from J, with 9 bases between. Germline V gene data show CDR1 as MNHNS and CDR2 as SASEGT. In DNA form, the CDR3 reads TGTGCCAGCAGTGAAGGGGCAGGTATGAACACTGAAGCTTTCTTT. It is translated as CASSEGAGMNTEAFF.

The chain combines TRBV7-9 with TRBJ2-1, with 8 positions matching TRBD1. The V segment lost 4 bases and the J segment 6 bases; nucleotides outside the gene matches: 5. The CDR3 runs to 14 residues. Germline V gene lookup returns CDR1 SEHNR and CDR2 FQNEAQ (reference sequence). The CDR3 protein is CASSSFRGLNEQFF. In DNA form, the CDR3 reads TGTGCCAGCAGCTCGTTCAGGGGGCTCAATGAGCAGTTCTTC.